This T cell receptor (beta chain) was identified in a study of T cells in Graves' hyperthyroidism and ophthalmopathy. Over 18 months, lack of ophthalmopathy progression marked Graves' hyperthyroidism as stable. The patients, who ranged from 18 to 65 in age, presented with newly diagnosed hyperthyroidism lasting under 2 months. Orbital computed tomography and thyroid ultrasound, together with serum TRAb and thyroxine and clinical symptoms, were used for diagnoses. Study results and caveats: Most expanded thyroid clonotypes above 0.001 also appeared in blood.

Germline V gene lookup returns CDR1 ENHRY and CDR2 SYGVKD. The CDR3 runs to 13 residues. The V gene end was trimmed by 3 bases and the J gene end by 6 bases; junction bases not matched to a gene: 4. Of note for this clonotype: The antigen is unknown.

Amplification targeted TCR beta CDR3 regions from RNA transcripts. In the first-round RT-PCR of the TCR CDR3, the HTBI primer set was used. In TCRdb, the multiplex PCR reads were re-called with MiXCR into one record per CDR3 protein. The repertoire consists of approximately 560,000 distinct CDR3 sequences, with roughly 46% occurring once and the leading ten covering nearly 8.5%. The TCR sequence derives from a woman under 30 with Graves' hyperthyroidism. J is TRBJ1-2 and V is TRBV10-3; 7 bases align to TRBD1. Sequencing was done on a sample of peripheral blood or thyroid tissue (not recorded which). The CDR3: CAISDRQGHGYTF. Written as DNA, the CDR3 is TGTGCCATCAGTGATCGACAGGGACATGGCTACACCTTC.